These 10 T cell receptor beta chains share one sample of origin, sequenced in a study of cytomegalovirus exposure and HLA in healthy donors. PCR used 60 Vbeta primers and 13 Jbeta primers. This table comes from immunoSEQ multiplex PCR, and its TCRdb copy is limited to in-frame clones, with some not included. This sample has 110,000 to 150,000 clones, with 75% to 80% found just once. The material sequenced was PBMCs. These receptor sequences come from a woman aged 18-29 years in good health and CMV-seropositive.

This sequence joins TRBV7-9 and TRBJ1-5; D is ambiguous. There are 12 residues in the CDR3. V lost 3 bases to trimming and J lost 5 bases, with 5 bases between them. Germline values: CDR1 SEHNR, CDR2 FQNEAQ (reference sequence). The DNA of the CDR3 is TGTGCCAGCAGCTTTGACTATCAGCCCCAGCATTTT. Its translation: CASSFDYQPQHF.

The J gene is TRBJ1-1, the V gene TRBV15; maybe TRBD1 (5 bases). Germline assignment: CDR1 LNHNV and CDR2 YYDKDF (reference sequence). The germline V and J ends were trimmed by 3 bases and 0 bases, with 26 bases remaining between them. The CDR3 contains 20 residues. In DNA form, the CDR3 reads TGTGCCACCAGCAGGGACGACTTTTGGGGTAATAGGGGTATGAACACTGAAGCTTTCTTT. Translating it yields CATSRDDFWGNRGMNTEAFF.

The chain has TRBV30 and TRBJ2-3, with 9 bases that match TRBD2. The germline V gene encodes CDR1 GTSNPN and CDR2 SVGIG (reference sequence). The CDR3 runs to 14 residues. The trim removed 1 base at V and 6 bases at J, leaving 5 bases unmatched. CDR3 loop: CAWSEGLATDTQYF. As DNA, the CDR3 is TGTGCCTGGAGTGAGGGACTAGCTACGGATACGCAGTATTTT.

V and J are TRBV7-9 and TRBJ2-3; 11 nucleotides match TRBD1. The CDR3 spans 15 residues. CDR1 is SEHNR, CDR2 FQNEAQ, per germline (reference sequence). The ends lost 3 bases at V and 4 bases at J; junction bases unmatched: 3. The CDR3 coding sequence is TGTGCCAGCAGCTTGGGACAGGGGGGGGCAGATACGCAGTATTTT. Protein: CASSLGQGGADTQYF.

The chain uses TRBV19 and TRBJ1-1; D might be TRBD1 (5 bases). The CDR3 extends over 16 amino acids. Trimming removed 3 bases at V and 4 bases at J, with 18 bases between. Germline loops: CDR1 LNHDA, CDR2 SQIVND (reference sequence). The chain's CDR3 is CASSILAQGGGTEAFF. In DNA form, the CDR3 reads TGTGCCAGTAGTATCTTGGCGCAGGGCGGGGGCACTGAAGCTTTCTTT. Supplemented by reference TRBV19 and TRBJ1-1, the full variable domain reads DGGITQSPKYLFRKEGQNVTLSCEQNLNHDAMYWYRQDPGQGLRLIYYSQIVNDFQKGDIAEGYSVSREKKESFPLTVTSAQKNPTAFYLCASSILAQGGGTEAFFGQGTRLTVV.

The chain carries TRBV9 and TRBJ1-4; the D is unclear. This CDR3 contains 16 residues. Germline assignment: CDR1 SGDLS and CDR2 YYNGEE. V lost 0 bases and J 1 base, leaving 10 bases between the germline ends. In DNA form, the CDR3 reads TGTGCCAGCAGCGTAGGTGTTTCAGGAACTAATGAAAAACTGTTTTTT. Residues: CASSVGVSGTNEKLFF.

The rearrangement links TRBV6-5 to TRBJ1-2; D not resolved. Germline V CDR1 and CDR2: MNHEY, SVGAGI. Trimming cost V 2 bases and J 5 bases, with 9 bases left between them. This CDR3 has 13 amino acids. The CDR3 nucleotides read TGTGCCAGCAGTTACGGTGGAGTGTATGGCTACACCTTC. Its protein product is CASSYGGVYGYTF.

J is TRBJ2-3 and V is TRBV28; tentative D call: TRBD2 (5 bases). In germline, CDR1 is MDHEN, CDR2 SYDVKM. V was shortened by 1 base and J by 5 bases, with 10 bases between the two germline ends. CDR3 length: 14 residues. The CDR3 protein is CASSLSAGKDTQYF. CDR3 nucleotides: TGTGCCAGCAGTTTATCGGCGGGTAAAGATACGCAGTATTTT.

This clone was detected once. CDR3 in amino acids: CASTPGQSYNEQFF. CDR3 nucleotide sequence: TGCGCCAGCACGCCAGGGCAGTCTTACAATGAGCAGTTCTTC. The chain links TRBV5-1 to TRBJ2-1, with D possibly being TRBD1 (5 bases). The CDR3 length is 14 residues. The germline V gene encodes CDR1 SGHRS and CDR2 YFSETQ. With 6 bases removed from V and 4 bases from J, the gap between germline ends came to 14 bases.

The chain employs TRBV6-6 and TRBJ1-2; 7 positions match TRBD1. The trim removed 7 bases at V and 7 bases at J, leaving 12 bases unmatched. This CDR3 spans 14 amino acids. Germline V gene data show CDR1 as MNHNY and CDR2 as SVGAGI (reference sequence). As DNA, the CDR3 is TGTGCCAGCACAAAGGCCGACAGGGTTCCTGGCTACACCTTC. Its protein is CASTKADRVPGYTF.